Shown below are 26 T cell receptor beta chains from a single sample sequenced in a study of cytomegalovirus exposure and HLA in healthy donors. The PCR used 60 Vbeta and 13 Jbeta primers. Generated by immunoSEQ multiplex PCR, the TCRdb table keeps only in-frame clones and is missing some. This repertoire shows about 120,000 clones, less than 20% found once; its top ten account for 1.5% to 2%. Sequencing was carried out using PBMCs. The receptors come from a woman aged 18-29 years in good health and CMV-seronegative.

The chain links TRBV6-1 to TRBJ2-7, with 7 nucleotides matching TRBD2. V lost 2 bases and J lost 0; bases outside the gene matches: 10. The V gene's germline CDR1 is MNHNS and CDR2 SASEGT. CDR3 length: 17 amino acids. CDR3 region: CASSERGGSGSSYEQYF. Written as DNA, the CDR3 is TGTGCCAGCAGTGAACGAGGCGGGAGTGGGAGCTCCTACGAGCAGTACTTC.

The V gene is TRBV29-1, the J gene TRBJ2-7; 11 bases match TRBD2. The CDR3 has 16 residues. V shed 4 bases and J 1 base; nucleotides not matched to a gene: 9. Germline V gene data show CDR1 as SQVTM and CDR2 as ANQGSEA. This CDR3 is CSVASSGRTPSYEQYF. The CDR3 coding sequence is TGCAGCGTTGCGTCTAGCGGGAGGACCCCGTCCTACGAGCAGTACTTC.

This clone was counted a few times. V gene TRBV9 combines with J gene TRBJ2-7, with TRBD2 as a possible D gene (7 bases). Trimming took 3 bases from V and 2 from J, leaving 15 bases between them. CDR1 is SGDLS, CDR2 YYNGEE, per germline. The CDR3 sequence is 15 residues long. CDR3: CASSEGGGTPYEQYF. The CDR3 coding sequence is TGTGCCAGCAGCGAAGGGGGGGGGACCCCCTACGAGCAGTACTTC.

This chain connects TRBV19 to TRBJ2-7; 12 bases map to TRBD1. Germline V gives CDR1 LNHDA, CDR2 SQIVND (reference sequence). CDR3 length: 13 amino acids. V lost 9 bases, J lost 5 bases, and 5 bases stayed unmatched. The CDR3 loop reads CASLGTGGDEQYF. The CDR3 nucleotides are TGTGCCAGCCTCGGGACAGGGGGCGACGAGCAGTACTTC.

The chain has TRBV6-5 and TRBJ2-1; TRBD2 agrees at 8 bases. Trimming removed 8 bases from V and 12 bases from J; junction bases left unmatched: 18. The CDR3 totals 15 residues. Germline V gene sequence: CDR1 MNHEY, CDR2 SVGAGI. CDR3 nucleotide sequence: TGTGCCAGCGCAAATAGCGGGGAGGGTGGAAGTGGGCAGTTCTTC. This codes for CASANSGEGGSGQFF.

The CDR3 nucleotides are TGTGCCAGCAGTTTATCTTCGGCAGGCCCCAGCTATGGCTACACCTTC. Protein product: CASSLSSAGPSYGYTF. The chain uses TRBV27 and TRBJ1-2; D not resolved. V gave up 0 bases and J gave up 4 bases, with 15 bases separating them. Looked up from germline, CDR1 is MNHEY and CDR2 is SMNVEV (reference sequence). The CDR3 loop spans 16 amino acids.

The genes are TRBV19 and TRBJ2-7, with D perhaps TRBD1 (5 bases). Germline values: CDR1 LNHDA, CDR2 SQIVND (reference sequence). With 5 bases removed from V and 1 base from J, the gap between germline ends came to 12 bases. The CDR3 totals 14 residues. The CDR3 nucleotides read TGTGCCAGTAGTTCCCAGGGATGGTCCTACGAGCAGTACTTC. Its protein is CASSSQGWSYEQYF. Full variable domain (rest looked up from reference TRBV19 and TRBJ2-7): DGGITQSPKYLFRKEGQNVTLSCEQNLNHDAMYWYRQDPGQGLRLIYYSQIVNDFQKGDIAEGYSVSREKKESFPLTVTSAQKNPTAFYLCASSSQGWSYEQYFGPGTRLTVT.

The CDR3 bases are TGTGCCAGCAGTTTACTACAGGGACCCTCCTACGAGCAGTACTTC. Its translation is CASSLLQGPSYEQYF. V usage is TRBV27 and J usage is TRBJ2-7; D possibly corresponds to TRBD1 (6 bases). The CDR3 sequence is 15 residues long. Germline lookup yields CDR1 MNHEY and CDR2 SMNVEV (reference sequence). With 2 bases removed from V and 0 bases from J, the gap between germline ends came to 11 bases.

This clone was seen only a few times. Here the CDR3 DNA reads TGCGCCAGCAGCTTCGGGCGGGATCAAGAGACCCAGTACTTC. Encoded protein: CASSFGRDQETQYF. This sequence joins TRBV5-1 and TRBJ2-5; D possibly corresponds to TRBD2 (6 bases). The V end was cut by 2 bases, the J end by 2 bases, with 10 bases between. Germline V gene data show CDR1 as SGHRS and CDR2 as YFSETQ. The CDR3 is made up of 14 amino acids.

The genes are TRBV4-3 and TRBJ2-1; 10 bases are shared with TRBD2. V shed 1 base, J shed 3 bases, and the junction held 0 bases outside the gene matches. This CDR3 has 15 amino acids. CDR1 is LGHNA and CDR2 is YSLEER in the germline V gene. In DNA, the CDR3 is TGCGCCAGCAGCCAAGCTAGCGGGAGCTACAATGAGCAGTTCTTC. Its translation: CASSQASGSYNEQFF.

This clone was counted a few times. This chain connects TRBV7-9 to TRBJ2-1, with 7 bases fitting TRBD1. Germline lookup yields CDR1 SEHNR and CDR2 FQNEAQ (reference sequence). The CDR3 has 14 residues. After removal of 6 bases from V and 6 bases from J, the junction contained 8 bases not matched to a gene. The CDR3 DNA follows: TGTGCCAGCAGGCCAGCCGGGACAGCCAATGAGCAGTTCTTC. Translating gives CASRPAGTANEQFF.

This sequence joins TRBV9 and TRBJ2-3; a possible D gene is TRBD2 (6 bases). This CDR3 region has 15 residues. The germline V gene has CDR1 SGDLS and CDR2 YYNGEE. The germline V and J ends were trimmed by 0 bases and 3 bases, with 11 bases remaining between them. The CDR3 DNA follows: TGTGCCAGCAGCGTAGGGGGGGTTGGGACAGATACGCAGTATTTT. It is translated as CASSVGGVGTDTQYF.

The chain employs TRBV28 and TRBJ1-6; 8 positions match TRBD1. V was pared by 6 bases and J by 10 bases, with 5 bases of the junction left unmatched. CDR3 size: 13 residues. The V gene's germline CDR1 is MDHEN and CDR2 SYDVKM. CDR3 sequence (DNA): TGTGCCAGCAGCGGGACAGGTTGGTCACCCCTCCACTTT. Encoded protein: CASSGTGWSPLHF.

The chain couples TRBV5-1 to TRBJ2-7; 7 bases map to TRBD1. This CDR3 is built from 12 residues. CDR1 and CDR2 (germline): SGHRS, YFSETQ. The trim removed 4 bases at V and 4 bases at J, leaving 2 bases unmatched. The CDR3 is CASSMGQYEQYF. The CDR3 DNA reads TGCGCCAGCAGCATGGGACAGTACGAGCAGTACTTC.

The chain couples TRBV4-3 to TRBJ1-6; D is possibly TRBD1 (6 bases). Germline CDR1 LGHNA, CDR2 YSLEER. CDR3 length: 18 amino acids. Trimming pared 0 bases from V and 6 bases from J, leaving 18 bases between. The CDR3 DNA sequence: TGCGCCAGCAGCCAAGATCCCCCTGGACAGAACATTAATTCACCCCTCCACTTT. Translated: CASSQDPPGQNINSPLHF.

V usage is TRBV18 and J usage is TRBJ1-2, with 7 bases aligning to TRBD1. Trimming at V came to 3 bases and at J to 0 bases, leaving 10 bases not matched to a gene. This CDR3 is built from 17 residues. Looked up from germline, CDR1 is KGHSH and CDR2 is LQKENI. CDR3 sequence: CASSPNRGLDPNYGYTF. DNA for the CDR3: TGTGCCAGCTCACCTAACAGGGGACTCGACCCTAACTATGGCTACACCTTC. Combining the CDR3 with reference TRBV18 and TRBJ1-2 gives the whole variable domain NAGVMQNPRHLVRRRGQEARLRCSPMKGHSHVYWYRQLPEEGLKFMVYLQKENIIDESGMPKERFSAEFPKEGPSILRIQQVVRGDSAAYFCASSPNRGLDPNYGYTFGSGTRLTVV.

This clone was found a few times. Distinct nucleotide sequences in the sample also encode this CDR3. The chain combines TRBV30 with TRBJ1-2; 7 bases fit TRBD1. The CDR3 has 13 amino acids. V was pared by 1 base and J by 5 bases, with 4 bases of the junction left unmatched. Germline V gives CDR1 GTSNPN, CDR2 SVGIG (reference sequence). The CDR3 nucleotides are TGTGCCTGGAGTGCAGGGGGGAGGTATGGCTACACCTTC. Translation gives CAWSAGGRYGYTF.

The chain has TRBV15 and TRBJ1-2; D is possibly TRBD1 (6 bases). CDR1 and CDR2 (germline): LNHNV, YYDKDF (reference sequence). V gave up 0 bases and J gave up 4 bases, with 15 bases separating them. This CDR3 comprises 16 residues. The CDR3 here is CATSRDPGRGTYGYTF. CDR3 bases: TGTGCCACCAGCAGAGATCCTGGCAGGGGTACCTATGGCTACACCTTC.

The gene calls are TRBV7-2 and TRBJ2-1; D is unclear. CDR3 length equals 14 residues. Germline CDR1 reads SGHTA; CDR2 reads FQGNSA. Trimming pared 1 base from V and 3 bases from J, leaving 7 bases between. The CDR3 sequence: CASSLDSYYNEQFF. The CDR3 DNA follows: TGTGCCAGCAGCTTAGACTCGTACTACAATGAGCAGTTCTTC.

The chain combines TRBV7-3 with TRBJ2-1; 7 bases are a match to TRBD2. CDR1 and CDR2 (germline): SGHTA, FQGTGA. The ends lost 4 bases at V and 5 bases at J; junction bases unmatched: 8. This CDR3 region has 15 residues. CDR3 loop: CASSWTSVGDNEQFF. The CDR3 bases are TGTGCCAGCAGCTGGACTAGTGTTGGGGACAATGAGCAGTTCTTC.

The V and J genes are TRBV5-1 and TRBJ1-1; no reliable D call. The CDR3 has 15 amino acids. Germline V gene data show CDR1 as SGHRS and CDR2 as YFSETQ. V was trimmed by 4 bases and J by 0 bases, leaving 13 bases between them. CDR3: CASSPNPGMNTEAFF. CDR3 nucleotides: TGCGCCAGCAGCCCAAACCCCGGGATGAACACTGAAGCTTTCTTT.

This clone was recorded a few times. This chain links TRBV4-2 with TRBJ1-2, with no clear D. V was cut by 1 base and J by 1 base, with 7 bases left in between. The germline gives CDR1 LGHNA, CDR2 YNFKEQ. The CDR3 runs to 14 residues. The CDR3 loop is CASSQVPSNYGYTF. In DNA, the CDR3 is TGTGCCAGCAGCCAAGTGCCCAGTAACTATGGCTACACCTTC.

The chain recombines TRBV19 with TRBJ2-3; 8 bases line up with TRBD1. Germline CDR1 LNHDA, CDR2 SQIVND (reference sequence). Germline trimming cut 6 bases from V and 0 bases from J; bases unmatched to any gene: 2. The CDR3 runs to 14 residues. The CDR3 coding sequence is TGTGCCAGTAGGGACAGGGCCAGCACAGATACGCAGTATTTT. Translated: CASRDRASTDTQYF. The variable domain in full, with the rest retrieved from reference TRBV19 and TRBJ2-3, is DGGITQSPKYLFRKEGQNVTLSCEQNLNHDAMYWYRQDPGQGLRLIYYSQIVNDFQKGDIAEGYSVSREKKESFPLTVTSAQKNPTAFYLCASRDRASTDTQYFGPGTRLTVL.

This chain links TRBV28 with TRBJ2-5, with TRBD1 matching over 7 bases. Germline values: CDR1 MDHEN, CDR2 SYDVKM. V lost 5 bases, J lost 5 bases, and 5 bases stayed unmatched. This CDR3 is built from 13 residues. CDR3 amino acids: CASSPTGAETQYF. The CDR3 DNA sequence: TGTGCCAGCAGTCCCACAGGGGCCGAGACCCAGTACTTC.

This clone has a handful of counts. This CDR3 reads CASSYPWTGGDSAQHF. The CDR3, as DNA: TGTGCCAGCAGTTACCCCTGGACGGGAGGAGATTCAGCCCAGCATTTT. The chain couples TRBV28 to TRBJ1-5; D unclear. V was clipped by 4 bases and J by 11 bases, with 24 bases between them. CDR1 is MDHEN and CDR2 is SYDVKM in the germline V gene. CDR3 length: 16 residues.

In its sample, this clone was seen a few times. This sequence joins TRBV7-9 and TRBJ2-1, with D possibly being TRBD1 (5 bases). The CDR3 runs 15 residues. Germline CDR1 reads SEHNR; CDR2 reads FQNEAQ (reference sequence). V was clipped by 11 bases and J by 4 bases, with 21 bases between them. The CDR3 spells CAYLDQGDLYNEQFF. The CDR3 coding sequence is TGTGCCTACCTTGACCAGGGTGATTTGTACAATGAGCAGTTCTTC. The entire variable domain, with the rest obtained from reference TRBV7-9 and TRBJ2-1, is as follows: DTGVSQNPRHKITKRGQNVTFRCDPISEHNRLYWYRQTLGQGPEFLTYFQNEAQLEKSRLLSDRFSAERPKGSFSTLEIQRTEQGDSAMYLCAYLDQGDLYNEQFFGPGTRLTVL.